A single sample is the source of the 14 T cell receptor beta chains below, sequenced in a study of identical twins. A single record per CDR3 protein comes from TCRdb applying MiXCR to the 5' RACE reads. Of some 1,700,000 distinct CDR3 sequences listed, about 32% were seen once; the top ten hold about 0.27%. Source material: cord blood. The receptors shown here come from a newborn girl in good health.

There are a few counts of this clonotype. The V gene is TRBV7-9, the J gene TRBJ2-1, with D perhaps matching TRBD1 or TRBD2 (5 bases each). V was trimmed by 5 bases and J by 4 bases, leaving 15 bases between them. The CDR3 contains 15 residues. Germline V gene data show CDR1 as SEHNR and CDR2 as FQNEAQ (reference sequence). DNA for the CDR3: TGTGCCAGCAGCCCCCGGGACCATCCTTACAATGAGCAGTTCTTC. Translated: CASSPRDHPYNEQFF.

The rearrangement uses TRBV7-2 and TRBJ1-4; a weak D match, TRBD1 (6 bases). Germline-derived CDR1 and CDR2 are SGHTA and FQGNSA. V was cut by 3 bases and J by 10 bases, with 15 bases left in between. The CDR3 is made up of 14 amino acids. The CDR3: CASSFPGIGGKLFF. The CDR3 bases are TGTGCCAGCAGCTTCCCCGGGATAGGGGGAAAACTGTTTTTT.

Comments on this clonotype: The junction and the germline gene differ at one end; a read error may be behind it. The DNA for the CDR3 is TGTGCCGGCAGCCGTGACGGGACAGCTATTGAGACCCAGTACTTC. Its protein product is CAGSRDGTAIETQYF. The genes are TRBV7-9 and TRBJ2-5; 7 bases are a match to TRBD1. The CDR3 totals 15 residues. In germline, CDR1 is SEHNR, CDR2 FQNEAQ (reference sequence).

This clonotype was observed many times. This chain links TRBV5-1 with TRBJ2-5; D remains ambiguous. Germline V lookup: CDR1 SGHRS, CDR2 YFSETQ. V shed 3 bases and J shed 2 bases, with 8 bases lying between them. This CDR3 has 13 amino acids. The CDR3 DNA is TGCGCCAGCAGCTCGAGGTTTCAAGAGACCCAGTACTTC. Encoded protein: CASSSRFQETQYF.

This clonotype was observed a handful of times. V is TRBV5-1 and J is TRBJ2-1; the D is unclear. Germline V gene data show CDR1 as SGHRS and CDR2 as YFSETQ. The CDR3 has 15 residues. V was pared by 5 bases and J by 1 base, with 13 bases between. The CDR3 nucleotides read TGCGCCAGCAGTTTTGACTCCCTGTCCTACAATGAGCAGTTCTTC. Residues: CASSFDSLSYNEQFF.

This clonotype occurred a few times. This sequence joins TRBV29-1 and TRBJ2-5; D gene ambiguous. The length of the CDR3 is 11 residues. The V gene's germline CDR1 is SQVTM and CDR2 ANQGSEA. With 5 bases removed from V and 3 bases from J, the gap between germline ends came to 7 bases. The CDR3 loop is CSVQPKETQYF. DNA of the CDR3: TGCAGCGTTCAACCGAAAGAGACCCAGTACTTC.

J is TRBJ2-5 and V is TRBV2; D may be TRBD1 or TRBD2 (5 bases each). The germline gives CDR1 SNHLY, CDR2 FYNNEI. V dropped 8 bases and J dropped 11 bases, with 27 bases sitting between them. This CDR3 comprises 15 residues. This CDR3 is CASEPWTLDGNEQYF. In DNA form, the CDR3 reads TGTGCCAGCGAACCCTGGACACTAGATGGCAATGAGCAGTACTTC. The full variable domain, rest sourced from reference TRBV2 and TRBJ2-5, is EPEVTQTPSHQVTQMGQEVILRCVPISNHLYFYWYRQILGQKVEFLVSFYNNEISEKSEIFDDQFSVERPDGSNFTLKIRSTKLEDSAMYFCASEPWTLDGNEQYFGPGTRLLVL.

This clonotype was picked up many times. The J gene is TRBJ2-7, the V gene TRBV5-1; no clear D. Germline values: CDR1 SGHRS, CDR2 YFSETQ. Trimming cost V 0 bases and J 2 bases, with 6 bases left between them. The CDR3 length is 13 residues. Written as DNA, the CDR3 is TGCGCCAGCAGCTTGGTCTACACCTACGAGCAGTACTTC. It codes for CASSLVYTYEQYF.

The DNA for the CDR3 is TGTGCCAGCAGCTTGTGGGGTAGCGGGAACACCGGGGAGCTGTTTTTT. It encodes CASSLWGSGNTGELFF. The chain carries TRBV5-4 and TRBJ2-2; D is perhaps TRBD2 (6 bases). This CDR3 has 16 residues. Trimming cost V 1 base and J 1 base, with 11 bases left between them. Germline CDR1 reads SGHNT; CDR2 reads YYREEE (reference sequence).

This clonotype was counted only a few times. The chain joins TRBV29-1 to TRBJ1-1, with TRBD1 matching over 8 bases. Unmatched junction bases numbered 8, after V lost 7 bases and J lost 1 base. CDR3 size: 14 residues. Germline-derived CDR1 and CDR2 are SQVTM and ANQGSEA. The DNA for the CDR3 is TGCAGCGCTACAAGCAGGGGGCCGAACACTGAAGCTTTCTTT. Protein sequence: CSATSRGPNTEAFF.

The V and J genes are TRBV24-1 and TRBJ1-2; TRBD1 agrees at 11 bases. J lost 8 bases, V lost 5 bases, and 3 bases had no gene match. The CDR3 is made up of 13 amino acids. Looked up from germline, CDR1 is KGHDR and CDR2 is SFDVKD. The CDR3 region has the DNA TGTGCCACCAGTGCTCGGACAGGGGGCGGCTACACCTTC. Translating gives CATSARTGGGYTF.

This clonotype occurred a few times. The chain recombines TRBV29-1 with TRBJ2-1; TRBD1 aligns across 7 bases. Looked up from germline, CDR1 is SQVTM and CDR2 is ANQGSEA. The CDR3 is made up of 14 amino acids. The V segment lost 4 bases and the J segment 5 bases; nucleotides outside the gene matches: 8. CDR3: CSVGQGIRHNEQFF. CDR3 nucleotides: TGCAGCGTTGGACAGGGCATACGGCACAATGAGCAGTTCTTC.

This clonotype has just a few counts. The chain has TRBV28 and TRBJ2-6, with a possible D match to TRBD2 (6 bases). V lost 6 bases, J lost 2 bases, and 14 bases lay in between. CDR1 is MDHEN and CDR2 is SYDVKM in the germline V gene. The CDR3 runs 16 residues. The CDR3 is CASSLHGTPGANVLTF. The CDR3, as DNA: TGTGCCAGCAGCCTCCACGGGACTCCTGGGGCCAACGTCCTGACTTTC.

V and J are TRBV3-1 and TRBJ2-1; D is possibly TRBD1 or TRBD2 (5 bases each). CDR1 and CDR2 (germline): LGHDT, YNNKEL (reference sequence). The CDR3 runs 17 residues. With 0 bases removed from V and 5 bases from J, the gap between germline ends came to 17 bases. This CDR3 reads CASSQDWGNLLNNEQFF. The CDR3 DNA sequence: TGTGCCAGCAGCCAAGATTGGGGGAACCTACTAAACAATGAGCAGTTCTTC.